This TCR beta chain was identified during a study of blood T cells in healthy people across ages. Study-level background: Per two T cells, template switching captured roughly one barcoded beta molecule. Study-level points and caveats: Percentage of naive T cells showed a strong correlation with TCR beta diversity.

Trimming removed 3 bases from V and 1 base from J, with 9 bases in between. CDR3 size: 15 residues. The germline V gene has CDR1 SGHTA and CDR2 FQGNSA. Through a sample-barcoded 5' primer and a J-beta primer mix, a second PCR was run for roughly 6 to 11 cycles. TCRdb ran MiXCR on the 5' RACE reads and lists one entry per CDR3 protein. The sample records 1.5 million to 2 million distinct CDR3 sequences, approximately 30% being singletons. On this clonotype: Its antigen is still unknown.

All donors came from Russia, were Caucasian and healthy, and spanned ages about 6 to 100. The chain joins TRBV7-2 to TRBJ1-4; D is perhaps TRBD1 (5 bases). The sequence was obtained from a woman younger than 45 in good health. Sample: blood. CDR3 nucleotide sequence: TGTGCCAGCAGCTTTTACGGGGGAACTAATGAAAAACTGTTTTTT. Residues: CASSFYGGTNEKLFF.